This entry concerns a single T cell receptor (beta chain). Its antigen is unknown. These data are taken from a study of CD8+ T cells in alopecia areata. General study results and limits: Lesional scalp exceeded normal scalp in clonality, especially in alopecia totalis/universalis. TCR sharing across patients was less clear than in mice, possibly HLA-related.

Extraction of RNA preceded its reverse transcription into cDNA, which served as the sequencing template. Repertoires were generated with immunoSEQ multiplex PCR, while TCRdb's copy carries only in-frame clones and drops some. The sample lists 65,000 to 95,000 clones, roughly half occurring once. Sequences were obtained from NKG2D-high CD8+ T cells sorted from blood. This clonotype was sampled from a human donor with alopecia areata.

The CDR3 DNA reads TGTGCCAGCAGCCCCTATACAGACAGCGCTTATAACTATGGCTACACCTTC. Its protein is CASSPYTDSAYNYGYTF. V and J are TRBV7-9 and TRBJ1-2, with D possibly matching TRBD1 (5 bases). Trimming took 5 bases from V and 1 from J, leaving 20 bases between them. There are 17 residues in the CDR3. Germline CDR1 reads SEHNR; CDR2 reads FQNEAQ (reference sequence). The full variable domain, with the rest looked up from reference TRBV7-9 and TRBJ1-2, is DTGVSQNPRHKITKRGQNVTFRCDPISEHNRLYWYRQTLGQGPEFLTYFQNEAQLEKSRLLSDRFSAERPKGSFSTLEIQRTEQGDSAMYLCASSPYTDSAYNYGYTFGSGTRLTVV.